This record covers a single T cell receptor beta chain. The entry originates in a study of blood T cell repertoires in COVID-19. This CDR3 contains 17 residues. V trimming: 8 bases; J trimming: 0 bases; junction bases outside the gene matches: 10. The V gene's germline CDR1 is WSHSY and CDR2 SAAADI. TCRdb's table, derived via immunoSEQ multiplex PCR, lists solely in-frame clones and lacks some. Among 200,000 to 300,000 clones listed, approximately 88% were seen once. The chain combines TRBV10-2 with TRBJ1-6, with TRBD1 matching over 7 bases. Sequencing was done on a sample of peripheral blood. This TCR derives from a human donor in a cohort sampled during active COVID-19. This CDR3 is CASRDSAASSYNSPLHF. The CDR3 DNA sequence: TGCGCCAGCCGGGACAGCGCAGCTTCCTCCTATAATTCACCCCTCCACTTT.